The rows below give T cell receptor beta chains drawn from one sample of a study of CD8+ T cells in alopecia areata. The assay was immunoSEQ multiplex PCR, and TCRdb's table has in-frame clones only and misses some. Of about 120,000 clones in the sample, 49% were seen once. The source was CD8+ T cells sorted from blood, collected at week 0. All receptors come from a human donor with alopecia areata. Both conserved end residues are trimmed from each CDR3. Fields, in order: J gene, V gene, CDR3 protein.

TRBJ2-2	TRBV29-1	TIRDLNSGELF
TRBJ1-1	TRBV2	ASTPEGQGWGRTEAF
TRBJ2-7	TRBV4-1	ASSQRTGAEQY
TRBJ2-2	TRBV2	ASEGGTNTGELF
TRBJ2-7	TRBV9	ASSVGGSSYEQY
TRBJ2-1	TRBV5-1	ASSLQQSYNEQF
TRBJ2-7	TRBV15	ATSSSRSDRGSREQY
TRBJ1-2	TRBV29-1	SVVDNYGYT
TRBJ2-2	TRBV4-3	ASSVDRRTGELF
TRBJ2-7	TRBV29-1	SVALAGAYEQY
TRBJ2-1	TRBV25-1	ASSEQGAYEQF
TRBJ2-5	TRBV2	ASSLTGGGETQY
TRBJ2-1	TRBV7-9	ASSFRESRFYEQF
TRBJ1-4	TRBV30	AWSDPWGSGEKLF
TRBJ2-7	TRBV7-9	ASTDSYEQY
TRBJ1-3	TRBV4-2	ASSQGTGGNTIY